Listed here is a single T cell receptor beta chain. The antigen is undetermined. This sample was included in a study of STAT3 mutations in large granular lymphocyte leukemia. General study findings and limits: Suggested: STAT3 mutation was not the ancestral event for these clonal expansions. Every T-LGLL patient had at least one immunodominant TCRbeta clonotype. Differing intervals and regimens complicate linking therapy response to clone burden. Clonal expansion was inferred from samples taken at other timepoints.

V trimming: 1 base; J trimming: 6 bases; junction bases outside the gene matches: 4. The CDR3 is 13 amino acids. CDR1 and CDR2 (germline): SGDLS, YYNGEE. The data were produced by immunoSEQ multiplex PCR, yet TCRdb's version contains in-frame clones alone and is incomplete. This sample has around 7,800 clones, with about nine tenths found just once. The V call is TRBV9, the J call TRBJ2-7; 7 nucleotides agree with TRBD1. The TCR originated in a middle-aged man with T-cell large granular lymphocyte leukemia. Some clones in this sample may be carry-over from other donors' samples. Sequencing was done on a sample of peripheral blood mononuclear cells. The CDR3 loop is CASSVLSGGEQYF. The DNA for the CDR3 is TGTGCCAGCAGCGTACTCTCAGGGGGCGAGCAGTACTTC.